This TCR beta chain was identified in a study of CD8 T cells in Susac syndrome. Study-level information: Patients with Susac syndrome had blood drawn and were at that point therapy-naive, on corticosteroids, or on intravenous immunoglobulin alone.

In germline, CDR1 is DFQATT, CDR2 SNEGSKA (reference sequence). The CDR3 contains 13 residues. V was shortened by 6 bases and J by 3 bases, with 13 bases between the two germline ends. Reverse transcription used about 0.45 to 1 ug RNA and random hexamers. Amplification of TCR beta CDR3 by immunoSEQ multiplex PCR spanned 54 Vbeta and 13 Jbeta. TCRdb called the immunoSEQ multiplex PCR reads again in MiXCR, with one record for every CDR3 protein. Here the sample spans roughly 130,000 distinct CDR3 sequences, around 96% being singletons. General study points: Only a relatively small number of individuals were included in the TCR sequencing and HLA analysis.

About this clonotype itself: Its antigen is as yet unknown.

V usage is TRBV20-1 and J usage is TRBJ2-3; D remains unclear. Sequenced input: CD4+ T cells from PBMCs. This TCR came from a human donor with Susac syndrome. CDR3 nucleotides: TGCAGTGCAACGGTCGGTCGTACAGATACGCAGTATTTT. Its translation is CSATVGRTDTQYF.